The clone carrying this TCR beta chain appeared once. Its specificity is not known. The data are from a study of OX40 agonist ivuxolimab in advanced cancers. Regarding the study as a whole: In CD8+ T cells, expanded clones were on average more numerous than in CD4+. CD4+ and CD8+ blood T cells expanded clonally by week 6 at 0.1 to 3.0 mg/kg.

Germline V CDR1 and CDR2: SNHLY, FYNNEI. Losses at the gene ends were 10 bases for V and 0 bases for J; bases not matched to a gene: 6. The CDR3 sequence is 15 residues long. The repertoire was sequenced with immunoSEQ multiplex PCR; TCRdb's copy has only in-frame clones and lacks some. The sample yields more than 65,000 clones, 89% seen once. The sequencing used CD4+ or CD8+ T cells sorted from blood, collected in a trial of the OX40 agonist ivuxolimab. The chain couples TRBV2 to TRBJ2-2, with TRBD1 matching over 9 bases. This TCR was recovered from an adult with an advanced solid tumor such as melanoma, head and neck, liver or kidney cancer. DNA for the CDR3: TGTGCCATCTCACAGGGGGCGGCGAACACCGGGGAGCTGTTTTTT. Its protein product is CAISQGAANTGELFF.